This TCR beta chain was found in a study of cytomegalovirus exposure and HLA in healthy donors. Broader study findings: When a later analysis was performed, an Asian-associated ancestry cluster reportedly had fewer N-insertions than the roughly 640-donor mean.

Germline V gives CDR1 MNHNS, CDR2 SASEGT. This CDR3 contains 17 residues. Points on this clone: No antigen is known for it. An end of the junction does not agree with germline; a read error may underlie this.

It was with 60 Vbeta and 13 Jbeta primers that the PCR ran. Methods used by the authors: Later analysis identified 80 million to 85 million unique TCR beta chains, some 10 million shared. Here immunoSEQ multiplex PCR was the method, and the copy in TCRdb shows in-frame clones only, minus some. V, J and clone size reflect that table, while D and trimming were determined from the DNA. The sample has about 120,000 clones, about 80% seen once; the top ten hold around 3%. The source is a woman between 18 and 29 years old in good health and CMV-seropositive. Sequenced material: PBMCs. This chain connects TRBV6-1 to TRBJ2-3, with a weak D call TRBD1 (5 bases). CDR3 DNA sequence: TGTGCCATCAGTGAGTCAACGGCAGGGCGACGCACAGATACGCAGTATTTT. Translating it yields CAISESTAGRRTDTQYF.